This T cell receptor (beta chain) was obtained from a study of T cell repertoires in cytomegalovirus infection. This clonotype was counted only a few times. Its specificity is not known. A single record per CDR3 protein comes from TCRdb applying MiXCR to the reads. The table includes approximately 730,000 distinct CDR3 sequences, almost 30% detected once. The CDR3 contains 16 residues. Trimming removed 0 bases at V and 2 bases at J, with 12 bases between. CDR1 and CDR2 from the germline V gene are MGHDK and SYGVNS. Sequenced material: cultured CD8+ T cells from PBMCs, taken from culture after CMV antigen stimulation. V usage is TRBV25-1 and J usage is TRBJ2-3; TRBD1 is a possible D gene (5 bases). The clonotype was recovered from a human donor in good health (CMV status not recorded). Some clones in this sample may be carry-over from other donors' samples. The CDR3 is CASSEYYRQTTDTQYF. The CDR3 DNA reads TGTGCCAGCAGTGAATATTACCGACAGACCACAGATACGCAGTATTTT.